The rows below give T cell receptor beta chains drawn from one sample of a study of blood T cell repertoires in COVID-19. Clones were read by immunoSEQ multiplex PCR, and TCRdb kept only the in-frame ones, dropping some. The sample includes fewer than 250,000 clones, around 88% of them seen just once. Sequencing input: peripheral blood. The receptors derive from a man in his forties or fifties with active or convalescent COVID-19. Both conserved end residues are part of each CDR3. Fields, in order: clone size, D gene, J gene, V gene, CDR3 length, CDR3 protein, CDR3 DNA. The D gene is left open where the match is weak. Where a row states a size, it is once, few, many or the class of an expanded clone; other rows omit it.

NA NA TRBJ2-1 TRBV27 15 CASCGRRGSYNEQFF TGTGCCAGCTGTGGCCGACGGGGGTCCTACAATGAGCAGTTCTTC
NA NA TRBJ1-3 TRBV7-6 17 CASSLERGGYSGNTIYF TGTGCCAGCAGCTTAGAAAGGGGGGGCTACTCTGGAAACACCATATATTTT
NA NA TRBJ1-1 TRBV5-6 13 CASSSTLNTEAFF TGTGCCAGCAGCTCGACTTTGAACACTGAAGCTTTCTTT
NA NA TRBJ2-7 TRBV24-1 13 CATSDSPTLEQYF TGTGCCACCAGTGATTCTCCTACCCTGGAGCAGTACTTC
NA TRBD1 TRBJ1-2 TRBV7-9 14 CASSLEGADYGYTF TGTGCCAGCAGCTTAGAGGGGGCTGACTATGGCTACACCTTC
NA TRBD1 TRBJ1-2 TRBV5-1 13 CASSYEQGGGYTF TGCGCCAGCAGCTACGAGCAGGGGGGAGGCTACACCTTC
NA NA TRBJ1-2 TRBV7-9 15 CASSLAGGRGYGYTF TGTGCCAGCAGCTTAGCAGGAGGGCGCGGCTATGGCTACACCTTC
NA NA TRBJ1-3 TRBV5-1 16 CASSLAGINMGNTIYF TGCGCCAGCAGCTTGGCCGGGATTAACATGGGAAACACCATATATTTT
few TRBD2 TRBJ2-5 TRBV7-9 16 CASSPGTSGGRETQYF TGTGCCAGCAGCCCGGGGACTAGCGGGGGTCGGGAGACCCAGTACTTC
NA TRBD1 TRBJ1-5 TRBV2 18 CASSDYWDRQNSNQPQHF TGTGCCAGCAGTGATTATTGGGACAGGCAAAATAGCAATCAGCCCCAGCATTTT
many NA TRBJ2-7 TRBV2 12 CASSVASYEQYF TGTGCCAGCAGCGTAGCGTCCTACGAGCAGTACTTC
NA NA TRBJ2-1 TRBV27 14 CASRPRAGGDEQFF TGTGCCAGCAGGCCCCGCGCTGGAGGGGATGAGCAGTTCTTC
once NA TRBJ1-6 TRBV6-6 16 CASSYSRQQNNSPLHF TGTGCCAGCAGTTACTCGAGACAACAAAATAATTCACCCCTCCACTTT
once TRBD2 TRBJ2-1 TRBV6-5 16 CASSSSWGGRYNEQFF TGTGCCAGCAGTTCCTCATGGGGCGGGAGGTACAATGAGCAGTTCTTC
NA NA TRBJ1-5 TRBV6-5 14 CASSRDISGQPQHF TGTGCCAGCAGTAGGGACATATCAGGGCAGCCCCAGCATTTT
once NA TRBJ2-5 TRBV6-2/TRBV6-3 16 CASSYSLGDTKMTQYF TGTGCCAGCAGTTACTCGTTAGGAGATACCAAGATGACCCAGTACTTC
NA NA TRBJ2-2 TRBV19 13 CASSSVDTGELFF TGTGCCAGTTCTAGCGTAGACACCGGGGAGCTGTTTTTT
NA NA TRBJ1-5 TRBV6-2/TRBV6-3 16 CASSPQGLGSNQPQHF TGTGCCAGCAGTCCACAGGGTCTGGGGTCCAATCAGCCCCAGCATTTT
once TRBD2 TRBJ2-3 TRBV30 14 CAWTGGRATDTQYF TGTGCCTGGACGGGTGGGAGGGCCACAGATACGCAGTATTTT
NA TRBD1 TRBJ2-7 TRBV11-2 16 CASSLNPGQSSYEQYF TGTGCCAGCAGCCTAAACCCGGGACAGAGCTCCTACGAGCAGTACTTC
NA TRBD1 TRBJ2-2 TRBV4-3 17 CASSQEAGGDYTGELFF TGCGCCAGCAGCCAAGAGGCAGGGGGCGATTACACCGGGGAGCTGTTTTTT
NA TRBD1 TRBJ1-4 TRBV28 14 CASSSQGVNEKLFF TGTGCCAGCAGTTCACAGGGGGTTAATGAAAAACTGTTTTTT
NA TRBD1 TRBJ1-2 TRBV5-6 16 CASSMQKTDRGHGYTF TGTGCCAGCAGCATGCAAAAAACCGACAGGGGCCATGGCTACACCTTC
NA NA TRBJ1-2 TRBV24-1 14 CATSPSGYPGGYTF TGTGCCACCAGTCCCTCGGGGTATCCCGGGGGCTACACCTTC
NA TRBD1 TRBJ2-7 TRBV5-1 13 CASKKDRAYEQYF TGCGCCAGCAAGAAGGACAGGGCCTACGAGCAGTACTTC
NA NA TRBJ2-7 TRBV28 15 CASSSPGGQIYEQYF TGTGCCAGCAGTTCCCCTGGCGGACAGATTTACGAGCAGTACTTC